Included here is one TCR beta chain sequence, with context. The entry originates in a study of cytomegalovirus exposure and HLA in healthy donors. With 1 base removed from V and 0 bases from J, the gap between germline ends came to 10 bases. The CDR3 is 16 amino acids. Germline values: CDR1 LGHNA, CDR2 YSLEER. Use of 60 Vbeta and 13 Jbeta primers characterized the PCR. Profiling relied on immunoSEQ multiplex PCR, and the TCRdb table lists in-frame clones only, not all of them. The table shows some 90,000 clones, with 70% to 80% occurring only once. This chain connects TRBV4-3 to TRBJ1-3; D is uncertain. The clonotype was recovered from a man younger than 45 in good health and CMV-seronegative. Specimen: PBMCs. The CDR3 sequence is CASSQARPGSGNTIYF. As DNA, the CDR3 is TGCGCCAGCAGCCAAGCTAGGCCCGGCTCTGGAAACACCATATATTTT.